The 20 T cell receptor beta chains in this list originate from one sample, sequenced in a study of cytomegalovirus exposure and HLA in healthy donors. The PCR had 60 Vbeta and 13 Jbeta primers. The assay was immunoSEQ multiplex PCR, and TCRdb's table has in-frame clones only and misses some. Among tens of thousands of clones listed, about three quarters were seen once. The source material was PBMCs. The origin of the receptors is a male donor in good health and CMV-seropositive.

The J gene is TRBJ2-2, the V gene TRBV4-1; D remains ambiguous. The CDR3 has 11 residues. Trimming took 8 bases from V and 5 from J, leaving 6 bases between them. Germline V gene sequence: CDR1 MGHRA, CDR2 YSYEKL. The CDR3 nucleotides read TGCGCCAGCCCTGCGACCGGGGAGCTGTTTTTT. Protein: CASPATGELFF.

A few counts support this clone. The CDR3 region has the DNA TGTGCCAGCAGCTTAGTACAGTCCCCCCCTTGGGAGCAGTACTTC. Translating gives CASSLVQSPPWEQYF. The chain combines TRBV7-8 with TRBJ2-7, with D hard to call. V lost 1 base and J lost 7, with 17 bases in between. The V gene's germline CDR1 is SGHVS and CDR2 FQNEAQ. This CDR3 has 15 residues.

The J gene is TRBJ2-3, the V gene TRBV5-4, with 10 bases lining up with TRBD1. Germline trimming cut 4 bases from V and 1 base from J; bases unmatched to any gene: 6. Germline V gives CDR1 SGHNT, CDR2 YYREEE (reference sequence). The CDR3 has 16 amino acids. The CDR3: CASSPPGTGGTDTQYF. CDR3 nucleotides: TGTGCCAGCAGCCCACCCGGGACAGGGGGCACAGATACGCAGTATTTT. The full variable domain, in which reference TRBV5-4 and TRBJ2-3 provide the parts outside the CDR3, is ETGVTQSPTHLIKTRGQQVTLRCSSQSGHNTVSWYQQALGQGPQFIFQYYREEENGRGNFPPRFSGLQFPNYSSELNVNALELDDSALYLCASSPPGTGGTDTQYFGPGTRLTVL.

The chain employs TRBV9 and TRBJ2-5; 8 positions agree with TRBD1. The V and J ends lost 4 bases and 4 bases, in that order; junction bases with no gene match: 12. Germline V gene lookup returns CDR1 SGDLS and CDR2 YYNGEE. The CDR3 covers 16 residues. CDR3 region: CASSPRTGNGGETQYF. The CDR3 DNA is TGTGCCAGCAGCCCCCGGACAGGGAACGGCGGAGAGACCCAGTACTTC.

The chain carries TRBV7-2 and TRBJ2-7; TRBD2 might be the D (6 bases). Germline V gene data show CDR1 as SGHTA and CDR2 as FQGNSA. V was trimmed by 5 bases and J by 2 bases, leaving 13 bases between them. There are 14 residues in the CDR3. The CDR3 reads CASSPIWGAYEQYF. CDR3 in DNA: TGTGCCAGCAGCCCCATCTGGGGGGCCTACGAGCAGTACTTC.

This clone was observed once. This sequence joins TRBV4-3 and TRBJ2-4, with a tentative D call TRBD1 (7 bases). V was clipped by 5 bases and J by 6 bases, with 17 bases between them. This CDR3 has 15 residues. Germline-derived CDR1 and CDR2 are LGHNA and YSLEER. In DNA, the CDR3 is TGCGCCAGCAGCTCAACCAGGGGGGTACCAAACATTCAGTACTTC. This encodes CASSSTRGVPNIQYF.

The rearrangement joins TRBV9 to TRBJ1-1, with D possibly being TRBD1 (6 bases). CDR3 length: 15 residues. Trimming removed 0 bases at V and 1 base at J, with 10 bases between. CDR1 is SGDLS, CDR2 YYNGEE, per germline. The CDR3 DNA is TGTGCCAGCAGCGTAGACGGCAGGGGGAACACTGAAGCTTTCTTT. Its translation: CASSVDGRGNTEAFF.

This sequence joins TRBV15 and TRBJ1-5, with TRBD1 matching 8 bases. Germline lookup yields CDR1 LNHNV and CDR2 YYDKDF (reference sequence). V dropped 5 bases and J dropped 3; count of bases not matched to a gene: 6. There are 15 residues in the CDR3. In DNA form, the CDR3 reads TGTGCCACCAGCCCATGGACAGGGAACAATCAGCCCCAGCATTTT. Translated: CATSPWTGNNQPQHF. The full variable domain, completed using reference TRBV15 and TRBJ1-5, is DAMVIQNPRYQVTQFGKPVTLSCSQTLNHNVMYWYQQKSSQAPKLLFHYYDKDFNNEADTPDNFQSRRPNTSFCFLDIRSPGLGDTAMYLCATSPWTGNNQPQHFGDGTRLSIL.

The CDR3 reads CASSRGENTEAFF. In DNA, the CDR3 is TGTGCCAGCAGTCGGGGTGAGAACACTGAAGCTTTCTTT. This chain joins TRBV27 and TRBJ1-1; D gene ambiguous. The CDR3 length is 13 residues. In germline, CDR1 is MNHEY, CDR2 SMNVEV (reference sequence). Trimming removed 5 bases at V and 1 base at J, with 8 bases between.

V gene TRBV9 combines with J gene TRBJ2-2; TRBD1 matches 10 bases. V shed 4 bases, J shed 5 bases, and the junction held 11 bases outside the gene matches. CDR3 length: 17 amino acids. The germline CDR1 and CDR2 sequences are SGDLS and YYNGEE. The CDR3 DNA reads as TGTGCCAGCAGCAACCGGGCCGGGACAGGGGAAACCGGGGAGCTGTTTTTT. It translates to CASSNRAGTGETGELFF.

The genes are TRBV6-4 and TRBJ2-3; no reliable D call. The germline V and J ends were trimmed by 3 bases and 0 bases, with 10 bases remaining between them. From germline, CDR1 is MRHNA and CDR2 SNTAGT. The CDR3 covers 15 residues. Here the CDR3 reads CASSESRLSTDTQYF. As DNA, the CDR3 is TGTGCCAGCAGTGAGAGCAGGTTAAGCACAGATACGCAGTATTTT.

This clone has a handful of counts. The chain carries TRBV27 and TRBJ2-3; D uncertain. Germline loops: CDR1 MNHEY, CDR2 SMNVEV (reference sequence). The CDR3 has 15 residues. Trimming took off 1 base at V and 1 base at J, with 9 bases between the two ends. The CDR3 is CASSLYVGRTDTQYF. The DNA for the CDR3 is TGTGCCAGCAGTTTATATGTGGGCCGCACAGATACGCAGTATTTT.

This clone was recorded only once. The CDR3 DNA sequence: TGTGCCAGTATCTCCCAGGGGGGATGGACTGAAGCTTTCTTT. As protein: CASISQGGWTEAFF. The rearrangement uses TRBV19 and TRBJ1-1, with 7 positions matching TRBD1. The J segment lost 5 bases and the V segment lost 7 bases, leaving 10 bases of the junction unmatched. The CDR3 loop spans 14 amino acids. In germline, CDR1 is LNHDA, CDR2 SQIVND (reference sequence).

This chain links TRBV7-9 with TRBJ2-1; weak D call: TRBD2 (6 bases). The CDR3 has 16 residues. V was trimmed by 5 bases and J by 6 bases, leaving 20 bases between them. From germline, CDR1 is SEHNR and CDR2 FQNEAQ (reference sequence). CDR3 coding DNA: TGTGCCAGCAGCCCCCGTGGTAGCGGAGTAGTCAATGAGCAGTTCTTC. It codes for CASSPRGSGVVNEQFF.

For the CDR3, the DNA is TGTGCCAGCAGCGGAACAACGACAGGGGGCGCTTCGACCCAGTACTTC. As protein: CASSGTTTGGASTQYF. The gene calls are TRBV5-4 and TRBJ2-5; TRBD1 agrees at 10 bases. Germline CDR1 is SGHNT and CDR2 is YYREEE (reference sequence). With 4 bases clipped from V and 7 bases from J, the junction kept 13 bases outside the gene matches. CDR3 length equals 16 residues.

V is TRBV11-3 and J is TRBJ2-7; 10 positions match TRBD1. The CDR3 totals 15 residues. J was trimmed by 5 bases and V by 5 bases; bases with no gene match: 9. Germline assignment: CDR1 SGHNT and CDR2 YENEEA. CDR3 coding DNA: TGTGCCAGCAGCCCACGGGGACAGGGGACGAACGAGCAGTACTTC. Protein product: CASSPRGQGTNEQYF.

The chain joins TRBV7-9 to TRBJ2-5; the D is unclear. The ends were cut back, 4 bases at V and 3 bases at J, with 3 bases in the middle. This CDR3 contains 11 residues. Germline V gene lookup returns CDR1 SEHNR and CDR2 FQNEAQ (reference sequence). For the CDR3, the DNA is TGTGCCAGCAGCTCCAAAGAGACCCAGTACTTC. Encoded protein: CASSSKETQYF.

This rearrangement joins TRBV28 to TRBJ2-7; 7 bases fit TRBD2. V trimming: 6 bases; J trimming: 2 bases; junction bases outside the gene matches: 4. The CDR3 runs to 13 residues. Germline V gives CDR1 MDHEN, CDR2 SYDVKM. Here the CDR3 DNA reads TGTGCCAGCAGGTGGGGGGGTGCCTACGAGCAGTACTTC. Its protein product is CASRWGGAYEQYF.

This chain joins TRBV9 and TRBJ2-7; unclear D gene. The CDR3 has 13 residues. Looked up from germline, CDR1 is SGDLS and CDR2 is YYNGEE. The V gene lost 4 bases and the J gene lost 7 bases, with 15 bases spanning the gap. The chain's CDR3 is CASSFRPGREQYF. The CDR3 DNA sequence: TGTGCCAGCAGCTTTAGACCAGGAAGGGAGCAGTACTTC.

The rearrangement links TRBV6-5 to TRBJ2-1; 9 bases fit TRBD2. Germline CDR1 reads MNHEY; CDR2 reads SVGAGI. J was trimmed by 6 bases and V by 2 bases; bases with no gene match: 5. The CDR3 is 15 residues long. The CDR3, as DNA: TGTGCCAGCAGTTACGACTGGCGGGGGGGCAATGAGCAGTTCTTC. As protein: CASSYDWRGGNEQFF.